This entry features one T cell receptor (beta chain) sequence. Clones were read by immunoSEQ multiplex PCR, and TCRdb kept only the in-frame ones, dropping some. The sample has about 51,000 clones; less than 95% are singletons. CDR3 length equals 15 residues. The germline CDR1 and CDR2 sequences are MNHEY and SVGAGI. The V segment lost 7 bases and the J segment 8 bases; nucleotides outside the gene matches: 8. The data stem from a study of blood T cell repertoires in COVID-19. The chain carries TRBV6-5 and TRBJ1-6, with 10 bases lining up with TRBD1. The source material was peripheral blood. The receptor comes from a man aged 50-60 years with acute or convalescent COVID-19. The CDR3 reads CASKSIGTGDSPLHF. DNA of the CDR3: TGTGCCAGCAAAAGCATCGGGACAGGGGATTCACCCCTCCACTTT.